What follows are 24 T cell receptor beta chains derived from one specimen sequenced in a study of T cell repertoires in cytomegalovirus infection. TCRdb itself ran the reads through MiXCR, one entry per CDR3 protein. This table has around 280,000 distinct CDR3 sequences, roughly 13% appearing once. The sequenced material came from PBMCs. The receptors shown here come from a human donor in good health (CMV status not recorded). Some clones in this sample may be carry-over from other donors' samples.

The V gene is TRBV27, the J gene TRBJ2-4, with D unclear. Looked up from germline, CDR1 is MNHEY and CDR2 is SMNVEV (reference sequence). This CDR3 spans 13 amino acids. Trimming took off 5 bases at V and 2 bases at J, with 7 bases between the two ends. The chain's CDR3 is CASSRETKNIQYF. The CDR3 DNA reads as TGTGCCAGCAGTAGGGAAACCAAAAACATTCAGTACTTC.

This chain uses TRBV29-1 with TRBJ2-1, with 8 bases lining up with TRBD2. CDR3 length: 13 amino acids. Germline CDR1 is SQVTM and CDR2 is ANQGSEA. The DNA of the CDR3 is TGCAGTTCTTGGAGCGGGAGTAAGAGTGAGCAGTTCTTC. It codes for CSSWSGSKSEQFF.

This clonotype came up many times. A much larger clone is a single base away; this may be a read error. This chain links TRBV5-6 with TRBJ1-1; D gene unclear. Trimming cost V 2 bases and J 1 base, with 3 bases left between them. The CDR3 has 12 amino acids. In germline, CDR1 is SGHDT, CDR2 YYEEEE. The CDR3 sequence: CASSFGNTEAFF. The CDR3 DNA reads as TGTGCCAGCAGCTTCGGGAACACTGAAGCTTTCTTT.

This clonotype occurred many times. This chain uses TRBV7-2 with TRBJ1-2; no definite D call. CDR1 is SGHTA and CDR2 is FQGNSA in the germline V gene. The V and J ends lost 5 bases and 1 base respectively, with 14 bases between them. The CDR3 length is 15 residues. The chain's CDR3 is CASSPPPGNNYGYTF. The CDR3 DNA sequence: TGTGCCAGCAGCCCCCCCCCGGGGAATAACTATGGCTACACCTTC. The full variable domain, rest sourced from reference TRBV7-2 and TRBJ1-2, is GAGVSQSPSNKVTEKGKDVELRCDPISGHTALYWYRQSLGQGLEFLIYFQGNSAPDKSGLPSDRFSAERTGGSVSTLTIQRTQQEDSAVYLCASSPPPGNNYGYTFGSGTRLTVV.

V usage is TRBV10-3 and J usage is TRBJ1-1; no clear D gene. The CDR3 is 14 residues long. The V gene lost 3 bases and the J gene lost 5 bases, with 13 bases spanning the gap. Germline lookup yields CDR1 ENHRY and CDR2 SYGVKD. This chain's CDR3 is CAISDSPQRTEAFF. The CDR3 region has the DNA TGTGCCATCAGTGACTCTCCACAACGGACTGAAGCTTTCTTT.

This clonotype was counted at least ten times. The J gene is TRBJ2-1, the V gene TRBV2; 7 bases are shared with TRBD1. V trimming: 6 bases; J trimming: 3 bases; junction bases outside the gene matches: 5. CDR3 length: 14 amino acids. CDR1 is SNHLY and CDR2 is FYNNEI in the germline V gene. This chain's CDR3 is CASRENRGYNEQFF. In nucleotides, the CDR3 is TGTGCCAGCAGGGAGAACAGGGGCTACAATGAGCAGTTCTTC.

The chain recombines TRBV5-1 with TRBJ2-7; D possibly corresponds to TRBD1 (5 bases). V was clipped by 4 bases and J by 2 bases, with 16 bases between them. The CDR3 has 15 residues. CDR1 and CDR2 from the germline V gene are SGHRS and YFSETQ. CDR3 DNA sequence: TGCGCCAGCAGCAGGGGTTGGGGCTCGACCTACGAGCAGTACTTC. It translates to CASSRGWGSTYEQYF.

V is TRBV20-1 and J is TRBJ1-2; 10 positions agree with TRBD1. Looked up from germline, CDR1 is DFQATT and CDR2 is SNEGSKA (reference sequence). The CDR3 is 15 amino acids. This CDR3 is CSGGAGQGSRDGYTF. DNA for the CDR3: TGCAGCGGAGGGGCGGGACAGGGGAGTCGGGATGGCTACACCTTC.

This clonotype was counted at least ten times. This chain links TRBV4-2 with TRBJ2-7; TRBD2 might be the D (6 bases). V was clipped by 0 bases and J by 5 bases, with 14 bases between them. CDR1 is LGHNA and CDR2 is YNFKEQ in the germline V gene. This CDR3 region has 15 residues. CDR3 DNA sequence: TGTGCCAGCAGCCAAGAGGAGGGGTTCCCTAACGAGCAGTACTTC. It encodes CASSQEEGFPNEQYF.

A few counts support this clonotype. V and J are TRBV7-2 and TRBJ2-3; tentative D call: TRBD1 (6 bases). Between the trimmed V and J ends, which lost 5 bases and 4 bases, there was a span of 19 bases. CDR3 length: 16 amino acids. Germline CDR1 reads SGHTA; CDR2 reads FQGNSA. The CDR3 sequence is CASSPGTSGTADTQYF. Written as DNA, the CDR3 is TGTGCCAGCAGCCCCGGGACAAGTGGGACCGCAGATACGCAGTATTTT.

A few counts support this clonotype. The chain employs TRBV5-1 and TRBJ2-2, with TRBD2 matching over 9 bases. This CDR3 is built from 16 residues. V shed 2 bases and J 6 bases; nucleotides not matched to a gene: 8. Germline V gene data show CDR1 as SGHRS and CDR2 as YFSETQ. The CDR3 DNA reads TGCGCCAGCAGCTTATCTAGCGGGGATACACCCGGGGAGCTGTTTTTT. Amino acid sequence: CASSLSSGDTPGELFF.

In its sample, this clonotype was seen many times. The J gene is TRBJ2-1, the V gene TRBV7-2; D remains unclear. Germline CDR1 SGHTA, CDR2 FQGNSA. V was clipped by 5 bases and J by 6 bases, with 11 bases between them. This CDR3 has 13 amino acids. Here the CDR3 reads CASSEEPVNEQFF. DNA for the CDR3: TGTGCCAGCAGCGAGGAACCTGTCAATGAGCAGTTCTTC.

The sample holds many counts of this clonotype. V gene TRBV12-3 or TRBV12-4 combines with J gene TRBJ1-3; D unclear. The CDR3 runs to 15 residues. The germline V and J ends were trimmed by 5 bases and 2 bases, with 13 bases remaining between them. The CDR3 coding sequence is TGTGCCAGCAGTGCTGGACTGGAGGCTGGAAACACCATATATTTT. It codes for CASSAGLEAGNTIYF.

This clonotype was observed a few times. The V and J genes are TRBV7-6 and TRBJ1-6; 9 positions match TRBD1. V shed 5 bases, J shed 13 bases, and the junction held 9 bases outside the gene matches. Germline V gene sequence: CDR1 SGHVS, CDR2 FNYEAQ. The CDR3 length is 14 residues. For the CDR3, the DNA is TGTGCCAGCAGCGCGGGGGACAGGGCCGCGCCCCTCCACTTT. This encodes CASSAGDRAAPLHF.

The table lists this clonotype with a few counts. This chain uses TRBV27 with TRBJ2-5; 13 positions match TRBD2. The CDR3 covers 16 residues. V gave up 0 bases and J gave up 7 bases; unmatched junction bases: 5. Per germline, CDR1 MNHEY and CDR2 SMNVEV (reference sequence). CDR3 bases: TGTGCCAGCAGTTTATCGCTTACTAGCGGGAGGGGGACCCAGTACTTC. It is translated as CASSLSLTSGRGTQYF.

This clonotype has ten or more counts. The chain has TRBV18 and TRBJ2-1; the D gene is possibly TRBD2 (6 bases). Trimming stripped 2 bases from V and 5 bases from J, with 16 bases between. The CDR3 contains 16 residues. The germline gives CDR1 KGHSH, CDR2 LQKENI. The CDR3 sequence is CASSPMSGEVDNEQFF. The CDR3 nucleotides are TGTGCCAGCTCACCAATGTCCGGGGAGGTGGACAATGAGCAGTTCTTC.

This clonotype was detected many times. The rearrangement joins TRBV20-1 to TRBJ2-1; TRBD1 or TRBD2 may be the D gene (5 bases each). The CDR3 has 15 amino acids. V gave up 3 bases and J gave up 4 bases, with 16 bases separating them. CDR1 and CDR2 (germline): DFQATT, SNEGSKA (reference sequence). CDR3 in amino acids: CSASFGGSGYNEQFF. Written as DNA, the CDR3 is TGCAGTGCTAGTTTTGGGGGATCGGGTTACAATGAGCAGTTCTTC.

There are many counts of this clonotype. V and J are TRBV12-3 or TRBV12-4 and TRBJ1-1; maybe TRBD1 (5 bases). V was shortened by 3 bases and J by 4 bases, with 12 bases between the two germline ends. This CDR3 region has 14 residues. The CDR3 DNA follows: TGTGCCAGCAGTTTGTCCGTGAGGGGCACTGAAGCTTTCTTT. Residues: CASSLSVRGTEAFF.

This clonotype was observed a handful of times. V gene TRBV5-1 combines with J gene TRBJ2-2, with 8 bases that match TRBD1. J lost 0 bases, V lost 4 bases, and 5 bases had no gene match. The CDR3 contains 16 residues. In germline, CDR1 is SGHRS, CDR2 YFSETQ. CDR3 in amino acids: CASSPGDRPNTGELFF. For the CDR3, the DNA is TGCGCCAGCAGCCCCGGGGACAGGCCGAACACCGGGGAGCTGTTTTTT. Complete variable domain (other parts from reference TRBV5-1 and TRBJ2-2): KAGVTQTPRYLIKTRGQQVTLSCSPISGHRSVSWYQQTPGQGLQFLFEYFSETQRNKGNFPGRFSGRQFSNSRSEMNVSTLELGDSALYLCASSPGDRPNTGELFFGEGSRLTVL.

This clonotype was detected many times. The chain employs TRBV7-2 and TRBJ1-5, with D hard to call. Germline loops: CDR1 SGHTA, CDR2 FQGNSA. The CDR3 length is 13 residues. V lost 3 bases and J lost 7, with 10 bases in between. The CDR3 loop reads CASSFGFMQPQHF. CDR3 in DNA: TGTGCCAGCAGCTTTGGGTTCATGCAGCCCCAGCATTTT.

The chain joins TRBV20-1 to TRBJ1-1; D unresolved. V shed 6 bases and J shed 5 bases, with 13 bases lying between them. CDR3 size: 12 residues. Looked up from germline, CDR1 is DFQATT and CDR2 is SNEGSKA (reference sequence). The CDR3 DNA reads TGCAGTGCCCATGCCCCCTCTACTGAAGCTTTCTTT. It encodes CSAHAPSTEAFF.

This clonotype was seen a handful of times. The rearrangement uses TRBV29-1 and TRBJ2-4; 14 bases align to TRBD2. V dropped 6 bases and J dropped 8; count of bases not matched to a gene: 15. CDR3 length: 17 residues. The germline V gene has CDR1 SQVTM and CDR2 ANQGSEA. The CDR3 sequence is CSVGGPTSGRAVDIQYF. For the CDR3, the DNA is TGCAGCGTCGGGGGGCCGACTAGCGGGAGGGCCGTAGACATTCAGTACTTC.

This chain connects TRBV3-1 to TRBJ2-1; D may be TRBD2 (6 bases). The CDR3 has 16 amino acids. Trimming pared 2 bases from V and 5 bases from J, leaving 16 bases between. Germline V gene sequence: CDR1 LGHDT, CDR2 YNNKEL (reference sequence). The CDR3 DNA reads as TGTGCCAGCAGCCAACTACGACTAGGACGGGACAATGAGCAGTTCTTC. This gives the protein CASSQLRLGRDNEQFF.

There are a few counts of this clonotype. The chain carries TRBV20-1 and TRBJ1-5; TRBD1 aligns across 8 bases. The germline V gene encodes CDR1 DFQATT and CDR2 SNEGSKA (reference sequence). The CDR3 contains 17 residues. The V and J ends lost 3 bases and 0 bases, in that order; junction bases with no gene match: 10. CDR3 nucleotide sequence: TGCAGTGCTAGTCGGGACAGGAGTGCCCTTAGCAATCAGCCCCAGCATTTT. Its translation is CSASRDRSALSNQPQHF.